This entry features one TCR beta chain sequence. The sample belongs to a study of shared clonotypes between healthy human individuals. This CDR3 comprises 13 residues. The germline gives CDR1 SNHLY, CDR2 FYNNEI. Trimming shortened V by 5 bases and J by 3 bases, and 10 bases separated the two germline ends. Using immunoSEQ multiplex PCR, the repertoire was profiled, and TCRdb retains in-frame clones only, with some absent. The data contain approximately 1.1 million clones, about 80% of them singletons. The TCR sequence derives from a man aged 18 to 30 in good health. Some clones in this sample may be carry-over from other donors' samples. The chain couples TRBV2 to TRBJ2-5, with D maybe TRBD2 (5 bases). Material: memory CD4+ T cells from PBMCs. Subset described: CD45RA-negative fraction. The CDR3: CASSMDSEETQYF. CDR3 DNA: TGTGCCAGCAGTATGGATAGCGAAGAGACCCAGTACTTC.